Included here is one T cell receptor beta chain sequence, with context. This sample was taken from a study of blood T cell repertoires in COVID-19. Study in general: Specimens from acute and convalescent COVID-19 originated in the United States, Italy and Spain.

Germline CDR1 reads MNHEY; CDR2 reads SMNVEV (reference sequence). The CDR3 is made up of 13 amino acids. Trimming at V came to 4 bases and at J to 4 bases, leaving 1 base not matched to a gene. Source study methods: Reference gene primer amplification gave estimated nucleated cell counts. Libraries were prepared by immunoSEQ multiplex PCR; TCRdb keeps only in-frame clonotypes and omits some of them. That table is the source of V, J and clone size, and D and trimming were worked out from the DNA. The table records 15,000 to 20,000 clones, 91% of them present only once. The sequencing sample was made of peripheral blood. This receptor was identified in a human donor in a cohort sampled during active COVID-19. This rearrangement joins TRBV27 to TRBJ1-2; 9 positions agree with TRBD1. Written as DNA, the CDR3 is TGTGCCAGCAGTTCGACAGGGGGCTATGGCTACACCTTC. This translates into CASSSTGGYGYTF.